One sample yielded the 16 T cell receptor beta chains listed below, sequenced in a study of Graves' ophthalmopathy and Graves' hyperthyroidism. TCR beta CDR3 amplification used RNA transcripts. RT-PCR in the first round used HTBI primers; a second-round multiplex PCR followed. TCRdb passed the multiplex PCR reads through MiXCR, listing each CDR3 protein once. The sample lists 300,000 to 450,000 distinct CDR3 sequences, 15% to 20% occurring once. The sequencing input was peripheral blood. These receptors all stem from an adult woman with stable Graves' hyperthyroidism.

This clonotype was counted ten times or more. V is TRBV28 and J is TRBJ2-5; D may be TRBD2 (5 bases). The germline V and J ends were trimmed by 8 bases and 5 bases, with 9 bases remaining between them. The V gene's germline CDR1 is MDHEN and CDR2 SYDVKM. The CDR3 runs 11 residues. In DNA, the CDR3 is TGTGCCAGCGGGAGTTTGGAGACCCAGTACTTC. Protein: CASGSLETQYF.

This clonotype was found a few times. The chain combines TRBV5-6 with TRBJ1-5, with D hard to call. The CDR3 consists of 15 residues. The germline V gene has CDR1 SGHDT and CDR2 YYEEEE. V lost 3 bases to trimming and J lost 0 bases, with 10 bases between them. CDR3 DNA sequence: TGTGCCAGCAGCTCGGGGTTTTATAGCAATCAGCCCCAGCATTTT. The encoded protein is CASSSGFYSNQPQHF.

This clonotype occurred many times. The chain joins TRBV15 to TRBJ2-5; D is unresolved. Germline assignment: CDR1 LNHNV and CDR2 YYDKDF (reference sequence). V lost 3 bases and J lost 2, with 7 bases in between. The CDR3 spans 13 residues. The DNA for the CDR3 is TGTGCCACCAGCAGCGACATACAAGAGACCCAGTACTTC. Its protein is CATSSDIQETQYF. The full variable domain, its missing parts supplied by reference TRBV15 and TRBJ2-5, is DAMVIQNPRYQVTQFGKPVTLSCSQTLNHNVMYWYQQKSSQAPKLLFHYYDKDFNNEADTPDNFQSRRPNTSFCFLDIRSPGLGDTAMYLCATSSDIQETQYFGPGTRLLVL.

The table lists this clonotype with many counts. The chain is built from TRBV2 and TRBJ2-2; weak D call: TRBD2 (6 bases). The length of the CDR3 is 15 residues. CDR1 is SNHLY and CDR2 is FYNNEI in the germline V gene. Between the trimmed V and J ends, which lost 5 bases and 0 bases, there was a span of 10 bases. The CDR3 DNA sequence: TGTGCCAGCAGTCGTAGCGGATCGAACACCGGGGAGCTGTTTTTT. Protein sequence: CASSRSGSNTGELFF.

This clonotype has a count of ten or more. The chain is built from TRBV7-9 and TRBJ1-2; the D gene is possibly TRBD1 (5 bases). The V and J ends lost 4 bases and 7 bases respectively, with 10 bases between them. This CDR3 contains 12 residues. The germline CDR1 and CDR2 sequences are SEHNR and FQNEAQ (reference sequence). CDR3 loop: CASSSDRPGYTF. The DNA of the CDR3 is TGTGCCAGCAGCTCCGACAGACCTGGCTACACCTTC.

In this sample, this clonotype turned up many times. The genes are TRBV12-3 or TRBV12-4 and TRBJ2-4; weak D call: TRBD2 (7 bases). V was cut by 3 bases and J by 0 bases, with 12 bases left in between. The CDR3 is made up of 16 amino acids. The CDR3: CASSFRGGGAKNIQYF. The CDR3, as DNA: TGTGCCAGCAGTTTTAGGGGAGGGGGAGCCAAAAACATTCAGTACTTC.

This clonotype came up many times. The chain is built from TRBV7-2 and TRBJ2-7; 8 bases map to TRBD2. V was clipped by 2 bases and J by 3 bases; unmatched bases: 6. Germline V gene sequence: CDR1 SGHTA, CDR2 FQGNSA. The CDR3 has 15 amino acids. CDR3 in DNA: TGTGCCAGCAGCTTAATAAGCGGGGGAGTCTACGAGCAGTACTTC. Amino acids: CASSLISGGVYEQYF.

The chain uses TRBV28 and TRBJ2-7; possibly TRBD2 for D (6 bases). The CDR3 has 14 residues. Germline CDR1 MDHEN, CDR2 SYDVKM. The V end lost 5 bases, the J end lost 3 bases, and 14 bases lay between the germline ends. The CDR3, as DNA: TGTGCCAGCAGTCCGATCGGGGGACTCTACGAGCAGTACTTC. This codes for CASSPIGGLYEQYF.

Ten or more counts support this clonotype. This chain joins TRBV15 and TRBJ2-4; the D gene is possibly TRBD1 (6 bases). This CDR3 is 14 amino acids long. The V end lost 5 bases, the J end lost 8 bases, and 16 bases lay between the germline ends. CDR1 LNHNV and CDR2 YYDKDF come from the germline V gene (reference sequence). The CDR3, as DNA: TGTGCCACCAGCTACGGGACAAGGGAAGACATTCAGTACTTC. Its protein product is CATSYGTREDIQYF.

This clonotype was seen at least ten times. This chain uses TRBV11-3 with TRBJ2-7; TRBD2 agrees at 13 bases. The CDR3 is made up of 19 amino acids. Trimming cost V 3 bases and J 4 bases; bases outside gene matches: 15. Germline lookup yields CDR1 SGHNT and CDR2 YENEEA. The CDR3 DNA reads TGTGCCAGCAGCTTCTATAGGCCCCCACTAGCGGGAGGGCGGTACGAGCAGTACTTC. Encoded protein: CASSFYRPPLAGGRYEQYF.

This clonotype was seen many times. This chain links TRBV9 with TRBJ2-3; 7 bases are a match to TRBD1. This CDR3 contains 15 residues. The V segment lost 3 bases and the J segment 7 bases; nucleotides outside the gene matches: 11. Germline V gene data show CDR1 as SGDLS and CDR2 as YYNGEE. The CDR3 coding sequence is TGTGCCAGCAGCGCCGCCGGACAGGCCATGTATACGCAGTATTTT. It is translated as CASSAAGQAMYTQYF.

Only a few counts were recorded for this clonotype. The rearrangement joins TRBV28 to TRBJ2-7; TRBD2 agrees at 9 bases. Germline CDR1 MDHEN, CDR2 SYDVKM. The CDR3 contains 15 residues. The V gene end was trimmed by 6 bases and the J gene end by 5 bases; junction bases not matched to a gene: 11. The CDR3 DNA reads TGTGCCAGCAGGCGCTACAGCGGGAGGTTCCACGAGCAGTACTTC. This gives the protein CASRRYSGRFHEQYF.

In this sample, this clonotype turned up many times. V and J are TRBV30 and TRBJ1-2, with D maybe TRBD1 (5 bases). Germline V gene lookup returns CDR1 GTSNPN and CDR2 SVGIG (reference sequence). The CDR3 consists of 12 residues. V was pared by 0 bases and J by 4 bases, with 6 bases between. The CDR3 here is CAWSVDSYGYTF. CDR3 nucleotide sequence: TGTGCCTGGAGTGTCGACAGCTATGGCTACACCTTC.

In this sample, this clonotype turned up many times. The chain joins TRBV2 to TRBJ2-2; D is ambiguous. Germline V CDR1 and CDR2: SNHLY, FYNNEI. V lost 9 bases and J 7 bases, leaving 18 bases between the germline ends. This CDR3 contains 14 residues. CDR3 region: CASGGLGGNGELFF. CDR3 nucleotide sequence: TGTGCCAGTGGCGGTCTGGGTGGGAACGGGGAGCTGTTTTTT.

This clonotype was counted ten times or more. CDR3 in amino acids: CASKSSSSYEQYF. CDR3 DNA sequence: TGTGCCAGTAAATCGTCTAGCTCCTACGAGCAGTACTTC. The chain joins TRBV19 to TRBJ2-7; no firm D call. Germline-derived CDR1 and CDR2 are LNHDA and SQIVND (reference sequence). V was clipped by 7 bases and J by 0 bases, with 10 bases between them. CDR3 size: 13 residues.

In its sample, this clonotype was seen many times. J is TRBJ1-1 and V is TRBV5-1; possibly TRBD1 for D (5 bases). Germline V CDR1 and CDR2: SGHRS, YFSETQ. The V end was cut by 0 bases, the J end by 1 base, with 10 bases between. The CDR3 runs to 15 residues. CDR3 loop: CASSLAGGENTEAFF. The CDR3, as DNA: TGCGCCAGCAGCTTGGCGGGGGGAGAGAACACTGAAGCTTTCTTT.